Listed below are T cell receptor beta chains from one sample, sequenced in a study of early stage breast cancer tumors. The repertoire was sequenced with immunoSEQ multiplex PCR; TCRdb's copy has only in-frame clones and lacks some. The sample shows roughly 14,000 clones, 70% to 80% of them seen only once. Sample: normal breast tissue next to the tumor. The origin of the receptors is a person aged 50-59 years with breast cancer. Both conserved end residues are part of each CDR3. A D gene is named only where the DNA matches it firmly. Clone sizes are given selectively: once, few, many, or a class where the clone is expanded.

TGTGCCAGCTGGACGGAGACTGAAGCTTTCTTT	CASWTETEAFF	.	.	TRBV7-9	TRBJ1-1
TGTGCCAGTAGTATCGGGGTTTCCAAAAACATTCAGTACTTC	CASSIGVSKNIQYF	.	.	TRBV19	TRBJ2-4
TGTGCCAGCTCACCGTCCTCTGGGCAAGCCCCTAACTATGGCTACACCTTC	CASSPSSGQAPNYGYTF	.	.	TRBV18	TRBJ1-2
TGTGCCAGTAGTATCCTCCACACCGGGACAGACCAAGAGACCCAGTACTTC	CASSILHTGTDQETQYF	.	TRBD1	TRBV19	TRBJ2-5
TGTGCCAGCAGCTTGAGCGGGAGGGCCTACAATGAGCAGTTCTTC	CASSLSGRAYNEQFF	.	TRBD2	TRBV7-8	TRBJ2-1
TGTGCCAGTACCAGCTCCACAGGGGGCAATCAGCCCCAGCATTTT	CASTSSTGGNQPQHF	medium-sized	TRBD1	TRBV19	TRBJ1-5
TGTGCCAGTAGTCGTCCGGGACAGGGACAAGAGACCCAGTACTTC	CASSRPGQGQETQYF	.	TRBD1	TRBV19	TRBJ2-5
TGTGCCAGTAGCACAGGGGACAGCAGGGCCACAGATACGCAGTATTTT	CASSTGDSRATDTQYF	once	TRBD1	TRBV19	TRBJ2-3
TGTGCCACCAGCTCCGACAGGGGGCGAGTTGACGAGCAGTACTTC	CATSSDRGRVDEQYF	.	TRBD1	TRBV15	TRBJ2-7
TGTGCCAGCAGCTTGGCCGTGACGCCCCCCCACAATGAGCAGTTCTTC	CASSLAVTPPHNEQFF	.	.	TRBV5-5	TRBJ2-1
TGTGCCAGCAGCCAAGCCAGCGGGAGGGAGTTCTTC	CASSQASGREFF	.	TRBD2	TRBV14	TRBJ2-1
TGTGCCAGCAGTCCAACGGCAGGGAGCAATCAGCCCCAGCATTTT	CASSPTAGSNQPQHF	.	.	TRBV6-5	TRBJ1-5
TGTGCCAGCTCACCCGGGACAGGGGGATTCTACGAGCAGTACTTC	CASSPGTGGFYEQYF	.	TRBD1	TRBV18	TRBJ2-7
TGTGCCAGTAGTATTCGGGGTCGCAACACTGAAGCTTTCTTT	CASSIRGRNTEAFF	.	.	TRBV19	TRBJ1-1
TGTGCCAGCAGCTCAGTTAAGGGAGGACCTTACGAGCAGTACTTC	CASSSVKGGPYEQYF	.	.	TRBV5-5	TRBJ2-7
TGTGCCAGCTCACCGACCGAAAACATTCAGTACTTC	CASSPTENIQYF	.	.	TRBV18	TRBJ2-4
TGTGCCAGCAGCGTTGCTCCTAGCGGACCATCCTACGAGCAGTACTTC	CASSVAPSGPSYEQYF	.	TRBD2	TRBV9	TRBJ2-7
TGTGCCAGCAGCTTAGCTACCGGGACAAGGCAGACCCAGTACTTC	CASSLATGTRQTQYF	.	.	TRBV7-2	TRBJ2-5
TGTGCCAGTAGTATAGACGGATATACCTACGAGCAGTACTTC	CASSIDGYTYEQYF	few	.	TRBV19	TRBJ2-7
TGTGCCAGCAGCTTGCGGGGCAATCAGCCCCAGCATTTT	CASSLRGNQPQHF	.	.	TRBV7-6	TRBJ1-5
TGTGCCAGCTCACCACCTTGGGGCAGCGACCAAGAGACCCAGTACTTC	CASSPPWGSDQETQYF	.	.	TRBV18	TRBJ2-5
TGTGCCAGTAGTATAGTGCTCTTCACAGATACGCAGTATTTT	CASSIVLFTDTQYF	.	.	TRBV19	TRBJ2-3
TGTGCCAGCAGCTTAGTCGGGACAGGGGGCGAGACCCAGTACTTC	CASSLVGTGGETQYF	once	TRBD1	TRBV7-2	TRBJ2-5
TGTGCCAGCAGCCGAAGTCGAGATACGCAGTATTTT	CASSRSRDTQYF	.	.	TRBV7-9	TRBJ2-3
TGTGCCAGCAGTTTCCGACTTCCCCGGGGCAATGAGCAGTTCTTC	CASSFRLPRGNEQFF	.	.	TRBV28	TRBJ2-1
TGTGCCAGCAGCTTTTCGGCGGGGGACCGCACAGATACGCAGTATTTT	CASSFSAGDRTDTQYF	.	TRBD2	TRBV7-2	TRBJ2-3
TGTGCCAGCAGTGAACAGCCTAACTACGAGCAGTACTTC	CASSEQPNYEQYF	once	.	TRBV6-1	TRBJ2-7
TGTGCCAGCAGCCAAGATGGGGCATGGGAGGATGGCTACACCTTC	CASSQDGAWEDGYTF	.	.	TRBV4-2	TRBJ1-2
TGTGCCAGCAGTTACGGCAGGGACACTGAAAAACTGTTTTTT	CASSYGRDTEKLFF	.	.	TRBV6-5	TRBJ1-4